This is a list of T cell receptor beta chains from one sample in a study of PD-1 blockade in classical Hodgkin lymphoma. TCRdb's copy holds only in-frame clones and misses some; the assay was immunoSEQ multiplex PCR. Seen here are 55,000 to 80,000 clones, about 91% observed once, and the top ten hold around 13%. The input for sequencing was peripheral blood mononuclear cells (PBMCs), taken at baseline. The receptors were gathered from a human donor with classical Hodgkin lymphoma. CDR3s include the opening cysteine and the closing phenylalanine or tryptophan. Each record gives: V gene, J gene, CDR3 protein.

V gene: TRBV4-2; J gene: TRBJ2-1; CDR3 protein: CASSQGGRGQGDEQFF
V gene: TRBV7-9; J gene: TRBJ2-1; CDR3 protein: CASSLVWADEQFF
V gene: TRBV7-2; J gene: TRBJ2-7; CDR3 protein: CASSLALGVEQYF
V gene: TRBV5-8; J gene: TRBJ1-4; CDR3 protein: CASSLRTGLNEKLFF
V gene: TRBV5-5; J gene: TRBJ1-2; CDR3 protein: CASSLGDRGRNYGYTF
V gene: TRBV7-9; J gene: TRBJ2-1; CDR3 protein: CASSPQGRGLKGEQFF
V gene: TRBV7-2; J gene: TRBJ1-2; CDR3 protein: CASSQLDEGGGGYTF
V gene: TRBV29-1; J gene: TRBJ2-1; CDR3 protein: CSVDSQLWSEQFF
V gene: TRBV9; J gene: TRBJ2-7; CDR3 protein: CASSVVTGGEQYF
V gene: TRBV6-1; J gene: TRBJ1-1; CDR3 protein: CASPTGFAWTEAFF
V gene: TRBV18; J gene: TRBJ2-5; CDR3 protein: CASSPSRLAGGQETQYF
V gene: TRBV7-8; J gene: TRBJ2-3; CDR3 protein: CASSPGRVGTDTQYF
V gene: TRBV11-1; J gene: TRBJ2-5; CDR3 protein: CASSLRLAGAWGETQYF
V gene: TRBV4-1; J gene: TRBJ2-1; CDR3 protein: CASSQEGYSYNEQFF
V gene: TRBV7-3; J gene: TRBJ1-2; CDR3 protein: CASSATNYYGYTF
V gene: TRBV7-9; J gene: TRBJ2-5; CDR3 protein: CASSFDRGRGETQYF
V gene: TRBV4-2; J gene: TRBJ1-3; CDR3 protein: CASSHAAGDAGNTIYF
V gene: TRBV6-5; J gene: TRBJ1-4; CDR3 protein: CASSEKSLHF
V gene: TRBV11-2; J gene: TRBJ2-7; CDR3 protein: CASSLGLAGNSEQYF
V gene: TRBV7-2; J gene: TRBJ1-6; CDR3 protein: CASSPGIGGVSYNSPLHF
V gene: TRBV27; J gene: TRBJ1-4; CDR3 protein: CASRPQGDWEKLFF
V gene: TRBV5-1; J gene: TRBJ1-2; CDR3 protein: CASSLEPWTNYGYTF
V gene: TRBV6-1; J gene: TRBJ2-6; CDR3 protein: CASSGTGSHSGANVLTF
V gene: TRBV7-6; J gene: TRBJ2-1; CDR3 protein: CASSTTFSGSSYNEQFF
V gene: TRBV19; J gene: TRBJ2-2; CDR3 protein: CASSNDRVDTGELFF
V gene: TRBV14; J gene: TRBJ2-5; CDR3 protein: CASSQELYVKETQYF
V gene: TRBV5-1; J gene: TRBJ2-7; CDR3 protein: CASSWDTSSYEQYF
V gene: TRBV21-1; J gene: TRBJ1-2; CDR3 protein: CASSNSVGQGAYYGYTF
V gene: TRBV6-6; J gene: TRBJ1-3; CDR3 protein: CASRTGSGNTIYF
V gene: TRBV18; J gene: TRBJ2-5; CDR3 protein: CASSLTLEGRPEETQYF
V gene: TRBV5-1; J gene: TRBJ1-3; CDR3 protein: CASSVETPNTIYF
V gene: TRBV6-1; J gene: TRBJ1-6; CDR3 protein: CASSEALVGVQGWRNSPLHF
V gene: TRBV7-6; J gene: TRBJ2-3; CDR3 protein: CASSLVPTGVETDTQYF
V gene: TRBV7-2; J gene: TRBJ2-7; CDR3 protein: CASSVSTGISYEQYF
V gene: TRBV6-5; J gene: TRBJ1-2; CDR3 protein: CASRLQGAGDGYTF
V gene: TRBV5-6; J gene: TRBJ2-5; CDR3 protein: CASDGTGGKETQYF
V gene: TRBV10-3; J gene: TRBJ2-1; CDR3 protein: CAGQRRLERGGRDEQFF
V gene: TRBV10-3; J gene: TRBJ1-1; CDR3 protein: CAISENGVKVDTEAFF
V gene: TRBV7-9; J gene: TRBJ1-1; CDR3 protein: CASSWSGRNTEAFF
V gene: TRBV6-5; J gene: TRBJ2-6; CDR3 protein: CASSPWAGANVLTF
V gene: TRBV4-2; J gene: TRBJ2-2; CDR3 protein: CASSQEVSAPTGELFF
V gene: TRBV7-6; J gene: TRBJ1-5; CDR3 protein: CASSLGTGRNQPQHF
V gene: TRBV9; J gene: TRBJ2-1; CDR3 protein: CASSVAGNTYNEQFF
V gene: TRBV9; J gene: TRBJ2-1; CDR3 protein: CASSAQGSGGYNEQFF
V gene: TRBV5-8; J gene: TRBJ1-1; CDR3 protein: CASSVGRLTNTEAFF
V gene: TRBV7-2; J gene: TRBJ1-2; CDR3 protein: CASSLGGWNRDYGYTF
V gene: TRBV4-1; J gene: TRBJ1-2; CDR3 protein: CASSHSEPRGYGYTF
V gene: TRBV29-1; J gene: TRBJ2-1; CDR3 protein: CSAIGASYNEQFF
V gene: TRBV6-4; J gene: TRBJ2-3; CDR3 protein: CASSEGSSSDTQYF
V gene: TRBV15; J gene: TRBJ1-4; CDR3 protein: CATSREGVNNEKLFF
V gene: TRBV13; J gene: TRBJ2-7; CDR3 protein: CASSKIGSYEQYF